This note documents a single TCR beta chain sequence. This clone has only one observation. Its antigen is unknown. No clone much larger than this one lies a single base away; base qualities are absent. Other DNA sequences from this sample encode an identical CDR3 as well. The data stem from a study of shared clonotypes between healthy human individuals (dated by TCRdb to 2020 to 2021). Notes on the research overall: The cohort included a few men and a couple of women between 18 and 49 years of age. Libraries were prepared and TCR repertoires were sequenced by different laboratories using diverse techniques, in order to increase sequencing depth and limit assay-specific biases. To estimate repertoire size and how much clonotype sharing occurs between individuals, the study deeply sequenced the blood TCR repertoires of 5 or 6 healthy adults. For each donor, three plates each were used for CD4 naive and CD4 memory, two plates were used for CD8 naive, and one plate was used for CD8 memory. Each donor's leukapheresis produced roughly between roughly 0.9 and 9 billion PBMCs.

From its cysteine to its phenylalanine, the CDR3 spans 15 amino acids. Left in the record is the CDR3 DNA by itself, 45 bases read in frame from the first base. V is clipped by 6 bases and J by 3 bases, and the sequence between their germline boundaries is 14 bases long. CDR1 and CDR2 (MDHEN, SYDVKM) derive from the germline V gene. Healthy HIV-negative adults with no recently reported acute infections or vaccinations were included as donors. Every donor was a Caucasian adult living in Nashville, Tennessee, USA. Magnetic negative selection was used to enrich CD4+ T cells, after which naive cells were positively selected on CD45RA and the negative fraction became the memory subset. Blood was collected by leukapheresis, and PBMCs were isolated by Ficoll-Histopaque density gradient centrifugation and then cryopreserved in liquid nitrogen vapor phase. Analytical flow cytometry was used to check the purity and quantity of every magnetically sorted T cell population. Genomic DNA was isolated from every sorted fraction and measured by UV absorbance on a Nanodrop 2000c.

TCR CDR3 regions were amplified from genomic DNA by multiplex PCR using the deep immunoSEQ assay. Extracted genomic DNA from each cell subset was distributed evenly across all wells of several immunoSEQ 96-well plates, and each plate was treated as a replicate. For sorted subsets, around 0.2 ug of genomic DNA, equivalent to 25,000 to 35,000 T cell genomes, went into each replicate PCR. Purified libraries were quantified with a Qubit 3.0 fluorometer, sized on a Bioanalyzer 2100, and re-quantified with the KAPA Library Quantification kit. Every immunoSEQ 96-well plate was sequenced on a separate single-read 150-cycle Illumina NextSeq 550 flow cell. Per the authors' processing: Because the immunoSEQ output included only junctional sequences and no quality scores, the filtering could not be the same as the filtering used for full-length reads. Sequences were annotated with PyIR, a Python wrapper for IgBLAST v1.9, and V/J genes and CDR3 were assigned using IMGT germline references. Reads were filtered out if the reads had weak V/J assignments (E-value above 1e-6), no CDR3, stop codons, out-of-frame junctions, or ambiguous translated residues. A V3J clonotype was defined by an identical inferred V gene, J gene, and CDR3 amino acid sequence. To compute the percentage overlap between repertoires, the number of shared unique clonotypes was divided by the size of the smaller repertoire. Repertoire richness was assessed with RTK rarefaction, the Chao1 estimator, and Recon v2.1 estimates of unobserved clonotypes. Generation probabilities were computed with OLGA for all TCRbeta clonotypes obtained by the gDNA method from a few donors. TCRdb carries this immuneACCESS record with in-frame sequences only. Its versions omit some clonotypes, under half of them owing to an unresolved V gene in the studies checked, with the rest unexplained. The DNA was the basis for D and trimming; V, J and clone size are from that table. The sample contains approximately 2.1 million clones, 85% to 95% of them found a single time. The ten top clones hold under 0.45% of the sample.

Points the paper makes about the study in general: When a handful of donors were compared, the shared fraction of clonotypes was about 5.4% for naive CD4, 3% to 4% for naive CD8, roughly 2.5% for memory CD4, and roughly 0.4% for memory CD8. Even with the large sequencing depth, rarefaction of the sorted-subset datasets indicated that sequencing was incomplete. Clonotypes shared by all four sorted-subset donors showed higher generation probabilities than non-shared clonotypes. Sampling was restricted to blood, and TCR repertoires in tissues likely differ from the TCR repertoires found in blood. Because the study included a small number of donors, the genetic and exposure-history diversity represented was limited. Larger estimated clonotype richness was generally found for naive subsets than for memory subsets. Based on pairwise subsampling, the degree of clonotype sharing among donors was expected to be affected by sequencing depth.

Sequences were obtained from naive CD4+ T cells from PBMCs. The cell subset or site label for this specimen denotes: CD45RA+ positively selected. The chain was built from TRBV28 and TRBJ2-2; TRBD1 is a weak D gene call, 6 bases matching. This receptor was taken from a man between 18 and 29 years old in good health. Some clones in this sample may be carry-over from other donors' samples. CDR3 protein: CASSSPGQHTGELFF. The nucleotide sequence is TGTGCCAGCAGCTCCCCCGGACAGCACACCGGGGAGCTGTTTTTT.